This TCR beta chain derives from a study of cytomegalovirus exposure and HLA in healthy donors. Study findings and constraints: In an earlier analysis, about 87% or about 30%: the productive usage of most TCR beta V segments. Later work found most CMV-associated TCR beta chains apparently HLA-restricted.

This clone was seen only a few times. What it recognizes is unknown. CDR1 and CDR2 (germline): SEHNR, FQNEAQ (reference sequence). With 5 bases clipped from V and 2 bases from J, the junction kept 7 bases outside the gene matches. The CDR3 has 15 amino acids. Primers: 60 Vbeta forward and 13 Jbeta reverse. Clones were read by immunoSEQ multiplex PCR, and TCRdb kept only the in-frame ones, dropping some. Of under 200,000 clones in the sample, around 83% are singletons; the top ten hold around 8%. The chain recombines TRBV7-9 with TRBJ2-3, with 7 bases matching TRBD1. Sequencing used PBMCs. The TCR comes from a male donor in good health and CMV-seropositive. This CDR3 is CASSPPGTATDTQYF. The CDR3 DNA is TGTGCCAGCAGCCCCCCCGGGACAGCCACAGATACGCAGTATTTT.